A single sample is the source of the 13 T cell receptor beta chains below, sequenced in a study of cytomegalovirus exposure and HLA in healthy donors. The study ran its PCR with 60 Vbeta and 13 Jbeta primers. Clones were read by immunoSEQ multiplex PCR, and TCRdb kept only the in-frame ones, dropping some. Of 120,000 or so clones in the sample, around 76% were seen once. Sequences were obtained from PBMCs. The receptors stem from a man in his sixties in good health and CMV-seropositive.

This clone was observed a handful of times. The chain couples TRBV10-3 to TRBJ1-1; 10 positions agree with TRBD1. Trimming took 11 bases from V and 6 from J; bases not matched to a gene: 9. CDR1 and CDR2 (germline): ENHRY, SYGVKD. This CDR3 has 13 residues. This chain's CDR3 is CASTGTGVPEAFF. CDR3 sequence (DNA): TGTGCCTCGACCGGGACAGGGGTTCCTGAAGCTTTCTTT.

The rearrangement joins TRBV2 to TRBJ2-2, with D maybe TRBD2 (5 bases). V was cut by 7 bases and J by 3 bases, with 12 bases left in between. CDR3 length: 14 amino acids. Germline CDR1 reads SNHLY; CDR2 reads FYNNEI. The CDR3 DNA sequence: TGTGCCAGCACAGAACGGGGTTACACCGGGGAGCTGTTTTTT. Translation: CASTERGYTGELFF.

The chain employs TRBV6-5 and TRBJ2-5, with 8 nucleotides matching TRBD1. The CDR3 loop spans 16 amino acids. Trimming cost V 0 bases and J 1 base; bases outside gene matches: 4. CDR1 and CDR2 from the germline V gene are MNHEY and SVGAGI. Here the CDR3 DNA reads TGTGCCAGCAGTTACTCAATAGGACAGGGCCAAGAGACCCAGTACTTC. It yields the protein CASSYSIGQGQETQYF.

This chain connects TRBV12-5 to TRBJ1-6, with 9 bases lining up with TRBD1. V shed 8 bases and J 9 bases; nucleotides not matched to a gene: 8. CDR3 length equals 14 residues. In germline, CDR1 is LGHNT, CDR2 FRNRAP. CDR3 DNA sequence: TGTGCTAGTTCGGGACAGGGTATCGTTTCACCCCTCCACTTT. Amino acid sequence: CASSGQGIVSPLHF.

The rearrangement uses TRBV9 and TRBJ2-1, with 13 bases matching TRBD2. The junction had 3 bases not matched to a gene; V was cut back by 3 bases and J by 3 bases. Germline values: CDR1 SGDLS, CDR2 YYNGEE. The CDR3 runs to 16 residues. CDR3 DNA sequence: TGTGCCAGCAGCGCCGGGACTAGCGGGAACTACAATGAGCAGTTCTTC. This translates into CASSAGTSGNYNEQFF.

The rearrangement links TRBV9 to TRBJ2-2; a possible D gene is TRBD1 (6 bases). Trimming shortened V by 4 bases and J by 6 bases, and 16 bases separated the two germline ends. There are 15 residues in the CDR3. Per the germline V gene, CDR1 is SGDLS and CDR2 is YYNGEE. The CDR3, as DNA: TGTGCCAGCAGCTACCGGGACATTGGTGCCGGGGAGCTGTTTTTT. This gives the protein CASSYRDIGAGELFF.

In DNA form, the CDR3 reads TGTGCCAGCAGCTTCAACCAACAGGGCACTGAAGCTTTCTTT. It is translated as CASSFNQQGTEAFF. This chain joins TRBV5-6 and TRBJ1-1, with a tentative D call TRBD1 (6 bases). Germline loops: CDR1 SGHDT, CDR2 YYEEEE. The ends were cut back, 2 bases at V and 4 bases at J, with 12 bases in the middle. The CDR3 covers 14 residues.

The chain recombines TRBV2 with TRBJ2-7; 7 positions agree with TRBD1. Germline V gene data show CDR1 as SNHLY and CDR2 as FYNNEI. V gave up 6 bases and J gave up 2 bases; unmatched junction bases: 10. This CDR3 has 15 amino acids. Here the CDR3 reads CASSQRGDRAYEQYF. In nucleotides, the CDR3 is TGTGCCAGCAGCCAACGAGGGGACAGAGCCTACGAGCAGTACTTC.

The rearrangement links TRBV28 to TRBJ1-4; 12 bases line up with TRBD1. Germline V lookup: CDR1 MDHEN, CDR2 SYDVKM. CDR3 size: 15 residues. V was pared by 5 bases and J by 7 bases, with 5 bases of the junction left unmatched. CDR3 coding DNA: TGTGCCAGCAGTGGTCCGGGACAGGGGGCTGAAAAACTGTTTTTT. This sequence encodes CASSGPGQGAEKLFF. Full variable domain (remainder filled in from reference TRBV28 and TRBJ1-4): DVKVTQSSRYLVKRTGEKVFLECVQDMDHENMFWYRQDPGLGLRLIYFSYDVKMKEKGDIPEGYSVSREKKERFSLILESASTNQTSMYLCASSGPGQGAEKLFFGSGTQLSVL.

The table lists this clone with many counts. This rearrangement joins TRBV5-1 to TRBJ2-1; 7 bases match TRBD2. This CDR3 has 14 amino acids. CDR1 is SGHRS and CDR2 is YFSETQ in the germline V gene. Germline trimming cut 0 bases from V and 8 bases from J; bases unmatched to any gene: 5. The CDR3 DNA reads TGCGCCAGCAGCTTGGGACTAGCTGACGATGAGCAGTTCTTC. This translates into CASSLGLADDEQFF. Full variable domain (remainder filled in from reference TRBV5-1 and TRBJ2-1): KAGVTQTPRYLIKTRGQQVTLSCSPISGHRSVSWYQQTPGQGLQFLFEYFSETQRNKGNFPGRFSGRQFSNSRSEMNVSTLELGDSALYLCASSLGLADDEQFFGPGTRLTVL.

The CDR3 region has the DNA TGTGCCAGCAGTTACCCCCCGTACGAGCAGTACTTC. Its translation: CASSYPPYEQYF. The chain combines TRBV2 with TRBJ2-5; D is uncertain. Near its end, the DNA agrees better with TRBJ2-7, so the J call may be wrong. This CDR3 contains 12 residues. CDR1 SNHLY and CDR2 FYNNEI come from the germline V gene.

This CDR3 reads CASSVAGGSTDTQYF. In DNA, the CDR3 is TGTGCCAGCAGCGTAGCTGGCGGGAGCACAGATACGCAGTATTTT. The chain carries TRBV9 and TRBJ2-3; D is possibly TRBD2 (5 bases). Trimming cost V 0 bases and J 0 bases, with 8 bases left between them. This CDR3 is built from 15 residues. Germline values: CDR1 SGDLS, CDR2 YYNGEE.

V gene TRBV5-4 combines with J gene TRBJ1-2, with TRBD1 identical over 7 bases. Trimming at V came to 5 bases and at J to 5 bases, leaving 12 bases not matched to a gene. Germline CDR1 SGHNT, CDR2 YYREEE (reference sequence). The CDR3 covers 15 residues. CDR3: CASRPRTGRSYGYTF. The DNA for the CDR3 is TGTGCCAGCAGACCGAGGACAGGTCGGTCTTATGGCTACACCTTC.